These T cell receptor beta chains were read from a single sample in a study of T cells after yellow fever vaccination. MiXCR, run by TCRdb on the 5' RACE reads, gives a single entry per CDR3 protein. The table records about 320,000 distinct CDR3 sequences, around a tenth of them present only once. Sequences were derived from CD4+ T cells sorted from PBMCs, sampled 45 days after the yellow fever booster vaccination. Source of these receptors: a young man who received the YFV17D yellow fever vaccine. CDR3s include the opening cysteine and the closing phenylalanine or tryptophan. A D gene is named only where the DNA matches it firmly. Not all rows give a size; the values are once, few, many and, for expanded clones, a class.

CDR3aa: CARGLATDTQYF; CDR3nt: TGTGCCAGGGGACTAGCCACAGATACGCAGTATTTT; abundance: -; d_gene: TRBD2; v_gene: TRBV12-3/TRBV12-4; j_gene: TRBJ2-3
CDR3aa: CATRPGLLGQEQYF; CDR3nt: TGTGCCACCAGGCCGGGCCTACTAGGACAAGAGCAGTACTTC; abundance: many; d_gene: -; v_gene: TRBV15; j_gene: TRBJ2-7
CDR3aa: CASSQHRNRVNSPLHF; CDR3nt: TGCGCCAGCAGCCAGCACCGTAACAGGGTTAATTCACCCCTCCACTTT; abundance: many; d_gene: -; v_gene: TRBV4-3; j_gene: TRBJ1-6
CDR3aa: CAISESGLAGPDTQYF; CDR3nt: TGTGCCATCAGTGAGTCAGGACTAGCGGGGCCAGATACGCAGTATTTT; abundance: many; d_gene: TRBD2; v_gene: TRBV10-3; j_gene: TRBJ2-3
CDR3aa: CASSLERGTSPLHF; CDR3nt: TGTGCCAGCAGCTTAGAAAGAGGGACATCACCCCTCCACTTT; abundance: few; d_gene: -; v_gene: TRBV7-9; j_gene: TRBJ1-6
CDR3aa: CASSPSDTGELFF; CDR3nt: TGCGCCAGCAGCCCAAGCGACACCGGGGAGCTGTTTTTT; abundance: many; d_gene: -; v_gene: TRBV5-1; j_gene: TRBJ2-2
CDR3aa: CASSLTYGGRTSGANVLTF; CDR3nt: TGTGCCAGCAGCCTCACTTACGGGGGCCGGACCTCTGGGGCCAACGTCCTGACTTTC; abundance: few; d_gene: -; v_gene: TRBV3-1; j_gene: TRBJ2-6
CDR3aa: CASRPNYGQGKTEAFF; CDR3nt: TGTGCCAGCAGGCCAAATTACGGACAGGGTAAAACTGAAGCTTTCTTT; abundance: -; d_gene: TRBD1; v_gene: TRBV27; j_gene: TRBJ1-1
CDR3aa: CASSYSRDRIMNTEAFF; CDR3nt: TGTGCCAGCAGTTACTCGAGGGACAGGATCATGAACACTGAAGCTTTCTTT; abundance: few; d_gene: TRBD1; v_gene: TRBV6-2/TRBV6-3; j_gene: TRBJ1-1
CDR3aa: CDSRPLAGVNNEQFF; CDR3nt: TGTGACAGCAGACCTCTAGCGGGGGTTAACAATGAGCAGTTCTTC; abundance: -; d_gene: TRBD2; v_gene: TRBV5-4; j_gene: TRBJ2-1
CDR3aa: CASSYSILAVEQFF; CDR3nt: TGTGCCAGCAGTTACTCGATACTAGCGGTTGAGCAGTTCTTC; abundance: -; d_gene: TRBD2; v_gene: TRBV6-2/TRBV6-3; j_gene: TRBJ2-1
CDR3aa: CASSYEGANEKLFF; CDR3nt: TGTGCCAGCAGTTACGAGGGGGCGAATGAAAAACTGTTTTTT; abundance: -; d_gene: TRBD1; v_gene: TRBV27; j_gene: TRBJ1-4
CDR3aa: CASSSGQIEETQYF; CDR3nt: TGCGCCAGCAGCTCGGGACAGATCGAAGAGACCCAGTACTTC; abundance: -; d_gene: TRBD1; v_gene: TRBV5-1; j_gene: TRBJ2-5
CDR3aa: CASSFGAGSTDTQYF; CDR3nt: TGCGCCAGCAGCTTCGGAGCGGGGAGCACAGATACGCAGTATTTT; abundance: -; d_gene: TRBD2; v_gene: TRBV5-1; j_gene: TRBJ2-3
CDR3aa: CASKPGTGSTDTQYF; CDR3nt: TGTGCCAGCAAACCCGGGACAGGGAGCACAGATACGCAGTATTTT; abundance: -; d_gene: TRBD1; v_gene: TRBV10-3; j_gene: TRBJ2-3
CDR3aa: CASSWVAGEIGEQFF; CDR3nt: TGTGCCAGCAGCTGGGTTGCAGGGGAAATTGGTGAGCAGTTCTTC; abundance: few; d_gene: -; v_gene: TRBV5-5; j_gene: TRBJ2-1
CDR3aa: CASSLEGAGELFF; CDR3nt: TGCGCCAGCAGCTTGGAAGGGGCCGGGGAGCTGTTTTTT; abundance: few; d_gene: -; v_gene: TRBV5-1; j_gene: TRBJ2-2
CDR3aa: CASSPPLGHRAKVYGYTF; CDR3nt: TGTGCCAGCTCACCACCCCTAGGACACAGGGCGAAGGTCTATGGCTACACCTTC; abundance: once; d_gene: -; v_gene: TRBV18; j_gene: TRBJ1-2
CDR3aa: CASSLLAGQGVYTF; CDR3nt: TGTGCCAGCAGCCTACTTGCGGGACAGGGGGTTTACACCTTC; abundance: many; d_gene: TRBD1; v_gene: TRBV7-6; j_gene: TRBJ1-2
CDR3aa: CASSSLGAGGTYEQYF; CDR3nt: TGTGCCTCCAGCTCCCTGGGGGCGGGGGGGACCTACGAGCAGTACTTC; abundance: -; d_gene: TRBD2; v_gene: TRBV15; j_gene: TRBJ2-7
CDR3aa: CASSYSQRDYGYTF; CDR3nt: TGTGCCAGCAGTTACTCGCAAAGGGACTATGGCTACACCTTC; abundance: few; d_gene: -; v_gene: TRBV6-5; j_gene: TRBJ1-2
CDR3aa: CASRRGINTGELFF; CDR3nt: TGTGCCAGCAGGCGGGGGATTAACACCGGGGAGCTGTTTTTT; abundance: few; d_gene: TRBD2; v_gene: TRBV6-5; j_gene: TRBJ2-2
CDR3aa: CASSVAPTRSGELFF; CDR3nt: TGTGCCAGCAGCGTAGCCCCTACTAGATCCGGGGAGCTGTTTTTT; abundance: few; d_gene: -; v_gene: TRBV9; j_gene: TRBJ2-2
CDR3aa: CATSDYSTDTQYF; CDR3nt: TGTGCCACCAGTGATTACAGCACAGATACGCAGTATTTT; abundance: -; d_gene: -; v_gene: TRBV24-1; j_gene: TRBJ2-3
CDR3aa: CASSPGVGRGPGDTQYF; CDR3nt: TGTGCCAGCAGCCCTGGGGTGGGGCGGGGGCCCGGAGATACGCAGTATTTT; abundance: few; d_gene: -; v_gene: TRBV7-9; j_gene: TRBJ2-3
CDR3aa: CASSPIQGPQETQYF; CDR3nt: TGTGCCAGCAGCCCCATCCAGGGACCCCAAGAGACCCAGTACTTC; abundance: few; d_gene: -; v_gene: TRBV11-2; j_gene: TRBJ2-5
CDR3aa: CACHPGGTAYGYTF; CDR3nt: TGTGCCTGCCACCCCGGGGGAACCGCCTATGGCTACACCTTC; abundance: -; d_gene: -; v_gene: TRBV19; j_gene: TRBJ1-2
CDR3aa: CASSDQTEPGNTIYF; CDR3nt: TGTGCCAGCAGTGACCAGACCGAACCTGGAAACACCATATATTTT; abundance: -; d_gene: -; v_gene: TRBV6-5; j_gene: TRBJ1-3
CDR3aa: CASSQEGQRGGNTQYF; CDR3nt: TGCGCCAGCAGCCAAGAGGGCCAGCGGGGGGGAAATACGCAGTATTTT; abundance: few; d_gene: TRBD2; v_gene: TRBV4-1; j_gene: TRBJ2-3
CDR3aa: CASSFYLAANTGELFF; CDR3nt: TGTGCCAGCAGTTTCTATCTAGCGGCCAACACCGGGGAGCTGTTTTTT; abundance: -; d_gene: TRBD2; v_gene: TRBV27; j_gene: TRBJ2-2
CDR3aa: CASSPRFGKPYEQYF; CDR3nt: TGTGCCAGCAGTCCCCGGTTCGGTAAACCCTACGAGCAGTACTTC; abundance: -; d_gene: -; v_gene: TRBV12-3/TRBV12-4; j_gene: TRBJ2-7
CDR3aa: CSAPGTGRRETQYF; CDR3nt: TGCAGTGCACCCGGGACAGGGCGCAGGGAGACCCAGTACTTC; abundance: -; d_gene: TRBD1; v_gene: TRBV20-1; j_gene: TRBJ2-5
CDR3aa: CASRSGSYNEQFF; CDR3nt: TGTGCCAGCAGGTCGGGCTCCTACAATGAGCAGTTCTTC; abundance: -; d_gene: -; v_gene: TRBV12-3/TRBV12-4; j_gene: TRBJ2-1
CDR3aa: CASSPEHGYTF; CDR3nt: TGTGCCAGCAGCCCTGAGCATGGCTACACCTTC; abundance: -; d_gene: -; v_gene: TRBV11-3; j_gene: TRBJ1-2
CDR3aa: CASSFYLRGYTF; CDR3nt: TGTGCCAGCAGCTTCTATCTAAGAGGCTACACCTTC; abundance: few; d_gene: -; v_gene: TRBV7-2; j_gene: TRBJ1-2
CDR3aa: CASSQGHSGAETQYF; CDR3nt: TGCGCCAGCAGCCAAGGACATAGCGGTGCGGAGACCCAGTACTTC; abundance: -; d_gene: -; v_gene: TRBV4-3; j_gene: TRBJ2-5
CDR3aa: CASSAAGGRGYGYTF; CDR3nt: TGTGCCAGCAGCGCGGCGGGGGGGCGCGGCTATGGCTACACCTTC; abundance: -; d_gene: -; v_gene: TRBV7-9; j_gene: TRBJ1-2
CDR3aa: CASTKDGRNYGYTF; CDR3nt: TGTGCCAGCACCAAGGACGGACGGAACTATGGCTACACCTTC; abundance: few; d_gene: -; v_gene: TRBV6-5; j_gene: TRBJ1-2
CDR3aa: CASSLFMNTGELFF; CDR3nt: TGCGCCAGCAGCTTGTTTATGAACACCGGGGAGCTGTTTTTT; abundance: -; d_gene: -; v_gene: TRBV5-1; j_gene: TRBJ2-2
CDR3aa: CASSRGRDGEGYGYTF; CDR3nt: TGTGCCAGCAGTAGGGGTAGGGACGGTGAAGGCTATGGCTACACCTTC; abundance: -; d_gene: -; v_gene: TRBV28; j_gene: TRBJ1-2
CDR3aa: CASSPYSGGSLNTGELFF; CDR3nt: TGCGCCAGCAGCCCGTACTCAGGGGGCTCGCTGAACACCGGGGAGCTGTTTTTT; abundance: few; d_gene: TRBD1; v_gene: TRBV4-3; j_gene: TRBJ2-2